The 15 T cell receptor beta chains in this list originate from one sample, sequenced in a study of cytomegalovirus exposure and HLA in healthy donors. In the PCR, 60 Vbeta and 13 Jbeta primers were used. Profiling relied on immunoSEQ multiplex PCR, and the TCRdb table lists in-frame clones only, not all of them. This table holds 65,000 to 95,000 clones. Specimen: PBMCs. These receptors all stem from a female donor in good health and CMV-seropositive.

V usage is TRBV19 and J usage is TRBJ1-5; TRBD1 aligns across 9 bases. Looked up from germline, CDR1 is LNHDA and CDR2 is SQIVND (reference sequence). Trimming at V came to 6 bases and at J to 1 base, leaving 4 bases not matched to a gene. The CDR3 totals 15 residues. The CDR3: CASRGQGESNQPQHF. In DNA form, the CDR3 reads TGTGCCAGTAGGGGACAGGGAGAAAGCAATCAGCCCCAGCATTTT.

The CDR3 sequence is CASSLDRSSYNSPLHF. CDR3 nucleotides: TGTGCCAGCAGTTTAGACAGGTCCTCCTATAATTCACCCCTCCACTTT. The chain is built from TRBV27 and TRBJ1-6, with D possibly TRBD1 on 6 matching bases. Germline V gene sequence: CDR1 MNHEY, CDR2 SMNVEV (reference sequence). V lost 2 bases and J 0 bases, leaving 8 bases between the germline ends. CDR3 size: 16 residues.

The chain links TRBV7-9 to TRBJ1-2; 7 bases agree with TRBD1. In germline, CDR1 is SEHNR, CDR2 FQNEAQ (reference sequence). The V segment lost 0 bases and the J segment 5 bases; nucleotides outside the gene matches: 12. CDR3 length: 17 residues. The CDR3 nucleotides are TGTGCCAGCAGCTTAGCACAACAGGGGCGATTTCAGTATGGCTACACCTTC. Its translation is CASSLAQQGRFQYGYTF. Drawing the rest from reference TRBV7-9 and TRBJ1-2, the complete variable domain is DTGVSQNPRHKITKRGQNVTFRCDPISEHNRLYWYRQTLGQGPEFLTYFQNEAQLEKSRLLSDRFSAERPKGSFSTLEIQRTEQGDSAMYLCASSLAQQGRFQYGYTFGSGTRLTVV.

The chain has TRBV10-3 and TRBJ1-1, with D possibly TRBD1 on 5 matching bases. Trimming removed 0 bases at V and 5 bases at J, with 10 bases between. Germline values: CDR1 ENHRY, CDR2 SYGVKD. The CDR3 extends over 14 amino acids. The CDR3 DNA reads as TGTGCCATCAGTGAGTCGGGGGGGGATACTGAAGCTTTCTTT. Translated, it gives CAISESGGDTEAFF.

Concerning this clone: The same CDR3 also results from other DNA sequences found in this sample. This chain uses TRBV7-9 with TRBJ1-5; possibly TRBD1 for D (6 bases). Trimming left V 5 bases short and J 3 bases short, with 14 bases between. The CDR3 has 15 amino acids. Germline values: CDR1 SEHNR, CDR2 FQNEAQ (reference sequence). In DNA form, the CDR3 reads TGTGCCAGCAGCCTCTCTGGGGGGGCCAATCAGCCCCAGCATTTT. As protein: CASSLSGGANQPQHF.

The V call is TRBV6-5, the J call TRBJ1-2, with 8 positions matching TRBD1. V shed 3 bases, J shed 6 bases, and the junction held 9 bases outside the gene matches. Germline V gene data show CDR1 as MNHEY and CDR2 as SVGAGI. The CDR3 sequence is 15 residues long. CDR3 residues: CASSYFQGAPNGYTF. The CDR3 nucleotides read TGTGCCAGCAGTTATTTCCAGGGGGCCCCAAATGGCTACACCTTC.

This chain connects TRBV2 to TRBJ2-5; 7 nucleotides align to TRBD2. The V segment lost 3 bases and the J segment 5 bases; nucleotides outside the gene matches: 6. In germline, CDR1 is SNHLY, CDR2 FYNNEI. The CDR3 totals 14 residues. Written as DNA, the CDR3 is TGTGCCAGCAGTGATGCCGGGAGGCGGGAGACCCAGTACTTC. Translating gives CASSDAGRRETQYF.

As for this clone: The sample contains more than one DNA sequence encoding this CDR3. The chain has TRBV5-1 and TRBJ1-1, with TRBD1 matching 7 bases. Looked up from germline, CDR1 is SGHRS and CDR2 is YFSETQ. Unmatched junction bases numbered 6, after V lost 0 bases and J lost 1 base. The CDR3 covers 16 residues. CDR3 region: CASSLVSGGTNTEAFF. The CDR3 region has the DNA TGCGCCAGCAGCTTGGTGTCAGGGGGAACGAACACTGAAGCTTTCTTT.

The rearrangement uses TRBV29-1 and TRBJ2-5; the D is unclear. The better agreement between TRBJ2-7 and the DNA end casts doubt on the J call. There are 11 residues in the CDR3. The germline V gene encodes CDR1 SQVTM and CDR2 ANQGSEA. CDR3 loop: CSVEGGYEQYF. CDR3 bases: TGCAGCGTTGAAGGGGGCTACGAGCAGTACTTC.

The chain links TRBV2 to TRBJ2-7; possible D gene TRBD2, 5 bases. Trimming took off 4 bases at V and 6 bases at J, with 7 bases between the two ends. The germline V gene has CDR1 SNHLY and CDR2 FYNNEI. There are 11 residues in the CDR3. The CDR3 region has the DNA TGTGCCAGCAGTGCGACTATCGAGCAGTACTTC. Its translation: CASSATIEQYF.

The chain carries TRBV28 and TRBJ1-3, with D unclear. Trimming stripped 5 bases from V and 0 bases from J, with 11 bases between. The germline V gene has CDR1 MDHEN and CDR2 SYDVKM. The CDR3 extends over 15 amino acids. The CDR3 protein is CASSRQVTSGNTIYF. The CDR3 DNA sequence: TGTGCCAGCAGTCGGCAGGTTACCTCTGGAAACACCATATATTTT.

The chain joins TRBV9 to TRBJ1-3, with no clear D. The CDR3 runs to 14 residues. V was shortened by 2 bases and J by 4 bases, with 10 bases between the two germline ends. Germline CDR1 and CDR2: SGDLS and YYNGEE. Here the CDR3 reads CASSVVPEGNTIYF. Written as DNA, the CDR3 is TGTGCCAGCAGCGTCGTCCCGGAGGGAAACACCATATATTTT. Complete variable domain (other parts from reference TRBV9 and TRBJ1-3): DSGVTQTPKHLITATGQRVTLRCSPRSGDLSVYWYQQSLDQGLQFLIQYYNGEERAKGNILERFSAQQFPDLHSELNLSSLELGDSALYFCASSVVPEGNTIYFGEGSWLTVV.

The chain couples TRBV5-6 to TRBJ2-3, with 9 bases aligning to TRBD2. The junction had 6 bases not matched to a gene; V was cut back by 2 bases and J by 2 bases. The CDR3 has 16 amino acids. Germline CDR1 is SGHDT and CDR2 is YYEEEE. The CDR3 bases are TGTGCCAGCAGCTTTCGTGCGGGGGGGTTCACAGATACGCAGTATTTT. As protein: CASSFRAGGFTDTQYF.

The V and J genes are TRBV19 and TRBJ1-1; 9 nucleotides agree with TRBD1. The CDR3 is 15 residues long. J gave up 3 bases and V 6 bases, and 8 bases lay outside the gene matches. The germline V gene has CDR1 LNHDA and CDR2 SQIVND (reference sequence). Written as DNA, the CDR3 is TGTGCCAGTAGGTTGGCTGACAGGGGGGACACTGAAGCTTTCTTT. This gives the protein CASRLADRGDTEAFF.

This chain uses TRBV6-6 with TRBJ2-1; tentative D call: TRBD2 (5 bases). Germline CDR1 MNHNY, CDR2 SVGAGI (reference sequence). The CDR3 length is 15 residues. Trimming pared 7 bases from V and 7 bases from J, leaving 20 bases between. The CDR3 here is CASTLRRAQENEQFF. The CDR3 DNA reads as TGTGCCAGCACTCTTCGGCGGGCTCAGGAGAATGAGCAGTTCTTC.